The clone carrying this T cell receptor (beta chain) has ten or more counts. Antigen: not known. Germline V gene data show CDR1 as SGHTA and CDR2 as FQGNSA. Trimming left V 4 bases short and J 5 bases short, with 13 bases between. The CDR3 is made up of 14 amino acids. These data originate in a study of early T cells in non-severe SARS-CoV-2 infection. Attachment of unique molecular identifiers was made to individual cDNA molecules. MiXCR was run by TCRdb on the 5' RACE reads, yielding one entry per CDR3 protein. The table has around 78,000 distinct CDR3 sequences, about 9.4% seen once. Whole-study findings and limits: Reliance on VDJdb matching favored anti-spike CD8 responses; private and CD4 specificities were missed.

This specimen was whole blood, taken at baseline. The V and J genes are TRBV7-2 and TRBJ2-3, with D perhaps TRBD1 (6 bases). The receptor comes from an adult who was a healthcare worker with PCR-confirmed SARS-CoV-2 infection or an uninfected control (not recorded which). Written as DNA, the CDR3 is TGTGCCAGCAGCTCCACAGGGTCAGGAGATACGCAGTATTTT. Translating it yields CASSSTGSGDTQYF.